The following is a T cell receptor (beta chain) sequence with its context. The target antigen is unknown. At one boundary the junction diverges from the germline segment, which might be a read error. Germline CDR1 and CDR2: SGHNT and YENEEA. This CDR3 has 15 residues. Genomic DNA provided the template from which TCR beta VDJ and CDR3 profiles were obtained. TCRdb re-called the reads with MiXCR, one entry per CDR3 protein. The repertoire holds roughly 64,000 distinct CDR3 sequences, with 45% to 70% as singletons. The sample belongs to a study of CD8+CD57+ T cells in acquired aplastic anemia. As for the study in general: The average for DNA from sorted CD4+ and CD8+ cells was roughly 3 ug. Healthy donors gave roughly 9.9 million reads on average for CD4+ cells.

Regarding the study as a whole: Researchers report that some 31 CD8+ CDR3 sequences appeared in both patients and controls. CD8+ Simpson's diversity did not differ significantly between patients and controls.

The receptor comes from a human donor in good health, serving as a control. This chain joins TRBV11-3 and TRBJ2-5, with D tentatively TRBD2 (6 bases). Sample: sorted CD4+, CD8+, or CD8+CD57+ T cells (not recorded which) from PBMCs. CDR3 region: CASSLVSETRETRYF. The CDR3, as DNA: TGTGCCAGCAGCTTGGTATCAGAGACTCGGGAGACCCGGTACTTC.